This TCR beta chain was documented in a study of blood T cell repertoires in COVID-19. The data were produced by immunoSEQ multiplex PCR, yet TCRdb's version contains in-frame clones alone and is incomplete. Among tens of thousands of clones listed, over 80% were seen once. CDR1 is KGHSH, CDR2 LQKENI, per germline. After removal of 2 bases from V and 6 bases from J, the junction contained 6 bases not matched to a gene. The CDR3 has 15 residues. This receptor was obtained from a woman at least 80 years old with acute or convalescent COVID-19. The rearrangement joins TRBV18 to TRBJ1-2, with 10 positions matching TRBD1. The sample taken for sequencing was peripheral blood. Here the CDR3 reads CASSPGDRGQNGYTF. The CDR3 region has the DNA TGTGCCAGCTCACCAGGGGACAGGGGCCAGAATGGCTACACCTTC.